This TCR beta chain was profiled in a study of cytomegalovirus exposure and HLA in healthy donors. Clones were read by immunoSEQ multiplex PCR, and TCRdb kept only the in-frame ones, dropping some. This sample has under 250,000 clones, with approximately 90% found just once. Study-level points and caveats: Rarity held for most TCR sequences, but there were some public TCRs that occurred in many donors. It was found in a later analysis that first-cohort TCR clusters tended to co-occur in the 100 to 150 validation repertoires. Altogether, more than 150 TCR beta chains were recorded as cytomegalovirus-associated. Cytomegalovirus status was reportedly diagnosed by the classifier with high sensitivity and specificity.

This CDR3 is 13 amino acids long. CDR1 and CDR2 (germline): SEHNR, FQNEAQ (reference sequence). V was pared by 0 bases and J by 6 bases, with 7 bases between. For this clone: The antigen remains undetermined.

The gene calls are TRBV7-9 and TRBJ2-3; D gene unclear. Specimen: PBMCs. This sequence was found in a man aged 18 to 35 in good health and CMV-seronegative. CDR3 in amino acids: CASSLAYSDTQYF. CDR3 coding DNA: TGTGCCAGCAGCTTAGCGTATAGTGATACGCAGTATTTT.